Following are 11 T cell receptor beta chains from one sample sequenced in a study of cytomegalovirus exposure and HLA in healthy donors. Assay: immunoSEQ multiplex PCR; the TCRdb copy retains only in-frame clones and omits some. The top ten hold around 24% of the sample, which has 150,000 or so clones, 86% seen once. The sample was PBMCs. The receptors shown here come from a man younger than 35 in good health and CMV-seropositive.

V and J are TRBV19 and TRBJ1-2, with D maybe TRBD1 (6 bases). V was shortened by 4 bases and J by 2 bases, with 11 bases between the two germline ends. Per the germline V gene, CDR1 is LNHDA and CDR2 is SQIVND (reference sequence). The CDR3 is 14 residues long. This CDR3 is CASSRQVGNYGYTF. As DNA, the CDR3 is TGTGCCAGTAGTAGACAGGTGGGAAACTATGGCTACACCTTC.

This chain joins TRBV10-3 and TRBJ1-1, with 7 bases identical to TRBD1. Losses at the gene ends were 2 bases for V and 5 bases for J; bases not matched to a gene: 8. Germline CDR1 and CDR2: ENHRY and SYGVKD. The CDR3 length is 15 residues. The CDR3 DNA sequence: TGTGCCATCAGTGAGGAAAGGGGGCGATTGACTGAAGCTTTCTTT. It translates to CAISEERGRLTEAFF.

The chain links TRBV10-3 to TRBJ2-7, with D uncertain. The V gene lost 11 bases and the J gene lost 2 bases, with 4 bases spanning the gap. The CDR3 is 9 residues long. Germline CDR1 is ENHRY and CDR2 is SYGVKD. In nucleotides, the CDR3 is TGTGCCCTTCCCTACGAGCAGTACTTC. Translating it yields CALPYEQYF.

The chain links TRBV7-2 to TRBJ1-4; D gene uncertain. The CDR3 has 14 residues. With 5 bases removed from V and 4 bases from J, the gap between germline ends came to 11 bases. Germline V lookup: CDR1 SGHTA, CDR2 FQGNSA. The CDR3 DNA is TGTGCCAGCAGCCTCAACCCCAGTAATGAAAAACTGTTTTTT. It specifies CASSLNPSNEKLFF.

This clone was picked up a small number of times. The chain couples TRBV4-1 to TRBJ2-7, with 10 bases fitting TRBD2. Germline trimming cut 4 bases from V and 5 bases from J; bases unmatched to any gene: 5. Germline assignment: CDR1 MGHRA and CDR2 YSYEKL. This CDR3 region has 14 residues. CDR3 in DNA: TGCGCCAGCAGCCGAGCGGGAGGGCCCCACGAGCAGTACTTC. It encodes CASSRAGGPHEQYF.

This sequence joins TRBV15 and TRBJ1-3; D gene unclear. The CDR3 has 15 residues. Germline V CDR1 and CDR2: LNHNV, YYDKDF (reference sequence). Trimming pared 0 bases from V and 9 bases from J, leaving 15 bases between. CDR3 protein: CATSRDTPGVSTIYF. The CDR3 DNA follows: TGTGCCACCAGCAGAGATACCCCCGGGGTTAGCACCATATATTTT.

The chain joins TRBV6-4 to TRBJ2-2; the match to TRBD2 covers 9 bases. Trimming at V came to 0 bases and at J to 2 bases, leaving 4 bases not matched to a gene. From germline, CDR1 is MRHNA and CDR2 SNTAGT. The length of the CDR3 is 17 residues. CDR3 protein: CASSDSASGTNTGELFF. CDR3 in DNA: TGTGCCAGCAGTGACTCGGCTAGCGGGACTAACACCGGGGAGCTGTTTTTT.

In this sample, this clone turned up a few times. The chain has TRBV7-6 and TRBJ2-5; possibly TRBD1 for D (5 bases). V lost 8 bases and J 2 bases, leaving 12 bases between the germline ends. Germline CDR1 SGHVS, CDR2 FNYEAQ. CDR3 size: 13 residues. The CDR3 region has the DNA TGTGCCAGCTCAAGGGGTCGGCAAGAGACCCAGTACTTC. This codes for CASSRGRQETQYF.

The chain is built from TRBV9 and TRBJ2-7; possibly TRBD2 for D (6 bases). V lost 3 bases to trimming and J lost 0 bases, with 16 bases between them. Germline V lookup: CDR1 SGDLS, CDR2 YYNGEE. This CDR3 has 16 amino acids. The CDR3: CASSGMGDSPSYEQYF. The CDR3 nucleotides read TGTGCCAGCAGCGGGATGGGGGACTCCCCCTCCTACGAGCAGTACTTC.

This chain joins TRBV13 and TRBJ2-5, with TRBD2 matching 11 bases. Germline trimming cut 5 bases from V and 0 bases from J; bases unmatched to any gene: 5. Germline CDR1 and CDR2: PRHDT and FYEKMQ (reference sequence). The CDR3 loop spans 16 amino acids. CDR3 residues: CASSPGLAGYQETQYF. The CDR3 nucleotides read TGTGCCAGCAGCCCCGGACTAGCGGGCTACCAAGAGACCCAGTACTTC.

The chain uses TRBV7-8 and TRBJ2-1; 13 bases are a match to TRBD2. Looked up from germline, CDR1 is SGHVS and CDR2 is FQNEAQ. The CDR3 covers 18 residues. V was pared by 4 bases and J by 0 bases, with 6 bases of the junction left unmatched. CDR3 sequence: CASSSWTSGGLSYNEQFF. CDR3 bases: TGTGCCAGCAGCTCCTGGACTAGCGGGGGCCTCTCCTACAATGAGCAGTTCTTC.